This record looks at one TCR beta chain sequence and its context. In the original workflow: ImmunoSEQ supplied junction-only sequences lacking quality scores, so filtering was different. Produced via immunoSEQ multiplex PCR; TCRdb's table is partial and in-frame only. V and J calls and clone size are as listed in that table; D and trimming were resolved from the DNA. The sample contains about a million clones, about 76% of which appear only once. V was shortened by 7 bases and J by 4 bases, with 14 bases between the two germline ends. Germline assignment: CDR1 SNHLY and CDR2 FYNNEI. This CDR3 is built from 14 residues. This record belongs to a study of shared clonotypes between healthy human individuals.

V is TRBV2 and J is TRBJ2-1, with D perhaps TRBD2 (6 bases). The origin of this receptor is a man younger than 35 in good health. Material for sequencing was memory CD4+ T cells sorted from blood. The subset is: CD45RA-negative fraction. The CDR3 DNA sequence: TGTGCCAGCACTGGGGGACTTTCATACAATGAGCAGTTCTTC. This sequence encodes CASTGGLSYNEQFF.